Following are 23 T cell receptor beta chains from one sample sequenced in a study of cytomegalovirus exposure and HLA in healthy donors. PCR employed 60 Vbeta and 13 Jbeta primers. Sequencing was performed with immunoSEQ multiplex PCR; in TCRdb, only in-frame clones are kept and a portion is missing. The sample records approximately 150,000 clones, around 75% being singletons. The sequenced sample was PBMCs. These receptors all stem from a man aged 35 to 55 in good health and CMV-seronegative.

In this sample, this clone turned up once. The genes are TRBV9 and TRBJ1-1; TRBD1 is a possible D gene (5 bases). From germline, CDR1 is SGDLS and CDR2 YYNGEE. The CDR3 is 15 residues long. V was trimmed by 5 bases and J by 4 bases, leaving 18 bases between them. CDR3 DNA: TGTGCCAGCAGTGGCAGAACCTTGGGGGGCACTGAAGCTTTCTTT. Protein: CASSGRTLGGTEAFF.

This clone was picked up one time. The rearrangement links TRBV9 to TRBJ1-2; possibly TRBD1 for D (6 bases). The length of the CDR3 is 15 residues. V was cut by 3 bases and J by 5 bases, with 17 bases left in between. The germline gives CDR1 SGDLS, CDR2 YYNGEE. The CDR3 protein is CASSEPFRGGYGYTF. The CDR3 DNA reads TGTGCCAGCAGCGAACCATTCAGGGGCGGGTATGGCTACACCTTC.

The chain joins TRBV13 to TRBJ1-2, with D maybe TRBD1 (6 bases). V was trimmed by 5 bases and J by 1 base, leaving 14 bases between them. The CDR3 contains 15 residues. Per the germline V gene, CDR1 is PRHDT and CDR2 is FYEKMQ (reference sequence). CDR3 region: CASSLGTRGNYGYTF. The CDR3 nucleotides read TGTGCCAGCAGCCTCGGGACCAGGGGTAACTATGGCTACACCTTC.

The rearrangement joins TRBV6-7 to TRBJ2-2; 9 bases are shared with TRBD2. Being an ORF, TRBV6-7 has a function that is uncertain. The V gene end was trimmed by 2 bases and the J gene end by 0 bases; junction bases not matched to a gene: 16. The length of the CDR3 is 21 residues. CDR3 sequence (DNA): TGTGCCAGCAGTTACCAATCTCCGGGACTAGCCCAAATGGCGAACACCGGGGAGCTGTTTTTT. This encodes CASSYQSPGLAQMANTGELFF.

This sequence joins TRBV7-3 and TRBJ2-1; weak D call: TRBD1 (7 bases). Trimming removed 5 bases from V and 0 bases from J, with 11 bases in between. In germline, CDR1 is SGHTA, CDR2 FQGTGA. This CDR3 is built from 15 residues. CDR3 in amino acids: CASSAQGGSYNEQFF. Here the CDR3 DNA reads TGTGCCAGCAGCGCCCAGGGGGGCTCCTACAATGAGCAGTTCTTC. The complete variable domain, with remaining parts taken from reference TRBV7-3 and TRBJ2-1, reads GAGVSQTPSNKVTEKGKYVELRCDPISGHTALYWYRQSLGQGPEFLIYFQGTGAADDSGLPNDRFFAVRPEGSVSTLKIQRTERGDSAVYLCASSAQGGSYNEQFFGPGTRLTVL.

In this sample, this clone turned up once. The chain combines TRBV7-4 with TRBJ1-1, with D perhaps TRBD1 (5 bases). CDR1 and CDR2 (germline): SGHVT, SQSDAQ. The ends were cut back, 5 bases at V and 1 base at J, with 8 bases in the middle. The CDR3 length is 13 residues. The CDR3 sequence is CASSPGQNTEAFF. In nucleotides, the CDR3 is TGTGCCAGCAGCCCCGGACAGAACACTGAAGCTTTCTTT.

The chain employs TRBV30 and TRBJ1-5; 8 nucleotides align to TRBD1. CDR1 and CDR2 from the germline V gene are GTSNPN and SVGIG (reference sequence). Trimming removed 2 bases from V and 4 bases from J; junction bases left unmatched: 4. The CDR3 loop spans 14 amino acids. In DNA, the CDR3 is TGTGCCTGGAGTAGGCAGGGGGCGAATCAGCCCCAGCATTTT. Translated: CAWSRQGANQPQHF.

The chain carries TRBV6-1 and TRBJ2-7, with no clear D. The germline CDR1 and CDR2 sequences are MNHNS and SASEGT. The V gene lost 2 bases and the J gene lost 3 bases, with 5 bases spanning the gap. There are 12 residues in the CDR3. Here the CDR3 DNA reads TGTGCCAGCAGTGAAACCGGCTACGAGCAGTACTTC. Translation: CASSETGYEQYF.

The rearrangement links TRBV6-5 to TRBJ1-5; D ambiguous. CDR3 size: 13 residues. With 5 bases removed from V and 11 bases from J, the gap between germline ends came to 16 bases. Germline V gene sequence: CDR1 MNHEY, CDR2 SVGAGI. CDR3 DNA: TGTGCCAGCAGTCTCGGAGGAGGAGAGTCCCAGCATTTT. Translating gives CASSLGGGESQHF.

The chain couples TRBV5-4 to TRBJ1-1, with D possibly matching TRBD1 (5 bases). V lost 4 bases, J lost 5 bases, and 15 bases lay in between. This CDR3 contains 14 residues. Germline loops: CDR1 SGHNT, CDR2 YYREEE (reference sequence). The CDR3 here is CASSTRVGGTEAFF. In DNA form, the CDR3 reads TGTGCCAGCAGCACCCGGGTCGGGGGGACTGAAGCTTTCTTT.

This chain connects TRBV5-5 to TRBJ1-5, with no clear D. The CDR3 totals 15 residues. The germline gives CDR1 SGHKS, CDR2 YYEKEE (reference sequence). V was clipped by 4 bases and J by 3 bases, with 14 bases between them. In DNA form, the CDR3 reads TGTGCCAGCAGCCCCTTAGCCGGGGACAATCAGCCCCAGCATTTT. Residues: CASSPLAGDNQPQHF.

This clone was seen only once. The genes are TRBV6-5 and TRBJ2-3; TRBD2 aligns across 10 bases. Germline V gene lookup returns CDR1 MNHEY and CDR2 SVGAGI. The V segment lost 2 bases and the J segment 9 bases; nucleotides outside the gene matches: 5. The CDR3 is made up of 14 amino acids. CDR3 DNA sequence: TGTGCCAGCAGTTACGGCCCTAGCGGGGGCACGCAGTATTTT. Its protein is CASSYGPSGGTQYF.

The J gene is TRBJ1-2, the V gene TRBV2; weak D call: TRBD1 (5 bases). The CDR3 extends over 17 amino acids. Germline V gene lookup returns CDR1 SNHLY and CDR2 FYNNEI. The ends were cut back, 6 bases at V and 4 bases at J, with 24 bases in the middle. The CDR3 region has the DNA TGTGCCAGCAGGGGACTTTTAACAGACCTAACTGTCTATGGCTACACCTTC. Its protein product is CASRGLLTDLTVYGYTF.

Only one count was recorded for this clone. The chain combines TRBV29-1 with TRBJ2-5; D remains ambiguous. Germline lookup yields CDR1 SQVTM and CDR2 ANQGSEA. CDR3 size: 11 residues. Deletions cut 6 bases from V and 1 base from J, with 6 bases between. CDR3 protein: CSVILQETQYF. The DNA of the CDR3 is TGCAGCGTCATACTCCAAGAGACCCAGTACTTC.

V gene TRBV2 combines with J gene TRBJ1-4; no reliable D call. The ends were cut back, 7 bases at V and 0 bases at J, with 9 bases in the middle. The CDR3 spans 14 residues. The germline gives CDR1 SNHLY, CDR2 FYNNEI. CDR3 bases: TGTGCCAGCACTCGCCCTACAACTAATGAAAAACTGTTTTTT. Protein product: CASTRPTTNEKLFF.

This clone was observed a handful of times. The chain couples TRBV4-1 to TRBJ2-7; D might be TRBD1 (5 bases). Trimming took off 3 bases at V and 2 bases at J, with 14 bases between the two ends. Germline CDR1 reads MGHRA; CDR2 reads YSYEKL. The CDR3 is 15 residues long. CDR3 amino acids: CASSQSLTAAYEQYF. CDR3 bases: TGCGCCAGCAGCCAGTCCCTGACAGCCGCCTACGAGCAGTACTTC.

This clone was detected a few times. The rearrangement links TRBV5-1 to TRBJ1-1; possible D gene TRBD1, 6 bases. This CDR3 comprises 14 residues. The germline CDR1 and CDR2 sequences are SGHRS and YFSETQ. Trimming took 5 bases from V and 0 from J, leaving 11 bases between them. The CDR3, as DNA: TGCGCCAGCAGGAAGGGGGACGTGAACACTGAAGCTTTCTTT. Its protein is CASRKGDVNTEAFF.

This rearrangement joins TRBV27 to TRBJ2-7; TRBD1 aligns across 9 bases. CDR3 length: 15 residues. V shed 7 bases and J 7 bases; nucleotides not matched to a gene: 14. Germline CDR1 is MNHEY and CDR2 is SMNVEV (reference sequence). CDR3: CASTRDRDQRGEQYF. The CDR3, as DNA: TGTGCCAGCACCCGGGACAGGGACCAGAGGGGGGAGCAGTACTTC.

Worth noting for this clone: This CDR3 is also generated by other DNA sequences in the sample. V usage is TRBV7-9 and J usage is TRBJ1-1; a weak D match, TRBD1 (5 bases). The CDR3 is 12 amino acids. Germline assignment: CDR1 SEHNR and CDR2 FQNEAQ (reference sequence). Trimming cost V 2 bases and J 4 bases, with 5 bases left between them. The CDR3 loop reads CASSLRGTEAFF. The CDR3 DNA reads TGTGCCAGCAGCTTAAGGGGCACTGAAGCTTTCTTT.

J is TRBJ2-7 and V is TRBV7-6, with a weak D call TRBD2 (6 bases). The CDR3 consists of 13 residues. Trimming removed 0 bases from V and 6 bases from J, with 9 bases in between. Germline CDR1 SGHVS, CDR2 FNYEAQ. CDR3: CASSLARGGEQYF. In DNA, the CDR3 is TGTGCCAGCAGCTTAGCGAGGGGAGGCGAGCAGTACTTC.

The chain is built from TRBV18 and TRBJ1-1; D not certain. Between the trimmed V and J ends, which lost 6 bases and 5 bases, there was a span of 10 bases. The CDR3 has 12 residues. The V gene's germline CDR1 is KGHSH and CDR2 LQKENI. This CDR3 is CASSRVGTEAFF. CDR3 sequence (DNA): TGTGCCAGCTCGAGGGTGGGAACTGAAGCTTTCTTT.

This chain uses TRBV10-3 with TRBJ1-2, with a tentative D call TRBD1 (6 bases). The V gene's germline CDR1 is ENHRY and CDR2 SYGVKD. The CDR3 contains 15 residues. Trimming removed 0 bases at V and 3 bases at J, with 11 bases between. Here the CDR3 DNA reads TGTGCCATCAGTGAGTCGACATCAGGGGACTATGGCTACACCTTC. Amino acid sequence: CAISESTSGDYGYTF.

The chain is built from TRBV27 and TRBJ1-5; D is ambiguous. The CDR3 contains 14 residues. Germline loops: CDR1 MNHEY, CDR2 SMNVEV (reference sequence). The ends were cut back, 3 bases at V and 10 bases at J, with 16 bases in the middle. Here the CDR3 reads CASSFRGPESPQHF. The CDR3 coding sequence is TGTGCCAGCAGTTTTCGTGGGCCCGAAAGCCCCCAGCATTTT.